This TCR beta chain was documented in a study of blood T cell repertoires in COVID-19. Overall study context: The samples span acute and convalescent COVID-19 from the United States, Italy and Spain. The analysed material was cDNA or gDNA that came from T cells, B-cell-depleted T cells, or PBMCs.

Germline V gene sequence: CDR1 KGHDR, CDR2 SFDVKD. The CDR3 spans 17 residues. The V gene end was trimmed by 4 bases and the J gene end by 2 bases; junction bases not matched to a gene: 4. Original analysis: Nucleated cell number was recorded as an estimate derived from reference gene primer amplification. Assay: immunoSEQ multiplex PCR; the TCRdb copy retains only in-frame clones and omits some. That table supplies the V and J calls and clone size; D and trimming were determined from the DNA. In the table there are some 80,000 clones, approximately 85% of which are singletons. Specimen: peripheral blood. The TCR sequence derives from a woman of 80 years or more with active or convalescent COVID-19. The rearrangement joins TRBV24-1 to TRBJ2-1; 13 nucleotides line up with TRBD2. In nucleotides, the CDR3 is TGTGCCACCAGTGAGGCACTAGCGGGAGGGGCCTACAATGAGCAGTTCTTC. Translated: CATSEALAGGAYNEQFF.